A single sample gave rise to the 32 T cell receptor beta chains below, sequenced in a study of blood T cell repertoires in COVID-19. The data were produced by immunoSEQ multiplex PCR, yet TCRdb's version contains in-frame clones alone and is incomplete. The sample records 250,000 or so clones, around 88% being singletons. Sequenced material: PBMCs or T cells enriched from blood (not recorded which). These receptors were obtained from a woman in her 40s with acute COVID-19.

The chain joins TRBV18 to TRBJ1-6; the match to TRBD1 covers 8 bases. The V segment lost 4 bases and the J segment 7 bases; nucleotides outside the gene matches: 6. Per the germline V gene, CDR1 is KGHSH and CDR2 is LQKENI. The CDR3 has 15 amino acids. Written as DNA, the CDR3 is TGTGCCAGCTCACTCCCGGGACAGGAAAATTCACCCCTCCACTTT. This codes for CASSLPGQENSPLHF.

The V and J genes are TRBV30 and TRBJ1-4; 10 nucleotides match TRBD1. This CDR3 contains 13 residues. V gave up 5 bases and J gave up 7 bases; unmatched junction bases: 4. Germline loops: CDR1 GTSNPN, CDR2 SVGIG (reference sequence). The chain's CDR3 is CAWGDRGGEKLFF. DNA of the CDR3: TGTGCCTGGGGGGACAGGGGTGGTGAAAAACTGTTTTTT.

The V and J genes are TRBV2 and TRBJ1-5; a weak D match, TRBD1 (5 bases). Deletions cut 1 base from V and 6 bases from J, with 13 bases between. The CDR3 sequence is 15 residues long. Germline V gene data show CDR1 as SNHLY and CDR2 as FYNNEI. Written as DNA, the CDR3 is TGTGCCAGCAGTGAAGACGGGAGGGGCGGTCAGCCCCAGCATTTT. It translates to CASSEDGRGGQPQHF.

This chain links TRBV25-1 with TRBJ1-5; possibly TRBD1 for D (5 bases). The CDR3 has 15 amino acids. Trimming removed 2 bases from V and 2 bases from J, with 10 bases in between. The V gene's germline CDR1 is MGHDK and CDR2 SYGVNS. CDR3: CASSEQGVGNQPQHF. CDR3 coding DNA: TGTGCCAGCAGTGAACAGGGCGTGGGCAATCAGCCCCAGCATTTT.

CDR3 sequence (DNA): TGTGCCAGCAGCTTGGCGGTATCCACAGATACGCAGTATTTT. This sequence encodes CASSLAVSTDTQYF. V is TRBV5-6 and J is TRBJ2-3, with D hard to call. In germline, CDR1 is SGHDT, CDR2 YYEEEE. The CDR3 has 14 amino acids. V gave up 0 bases and J gave up 2 bases, with 7 bases separating them.

The gene calls are TRBV30 and TRBJ1-6; 10 bases are shared with TRBD1. Trimming cost V 3 bases and J 9 bases; bases outside gene matches: 11. Germline values: CDR1 GTSNPN, CDR2 SVGIG (reference sequence). This CDR3 is 16 amino acids long. CDR3 DNA: TGTGCCTGGAGCCGTCCCGGGACAGGGGAGGGTTCACCCCTCCACTTT. Residues: CAWSRPGTGEGSPLHF.

The CDR3 loop is CASSLRGSYGYTF. The DNA for the CDR3 is TGTGCCAGCAGCTTAAGGGGTAGCTATGGCTACACCTTC. The V call is TRBV7-2, the J call TRBJ1-2, with a possible D match to TRBD1 (5 bases). V was clipped by 2 bases and J by 4 bases, with 8 bases between them. Germline V gene lookup returns CDR1 SGHTA and CDR2 FQGNSA. The CDR3 runs to 13 residues.

V gene TRBV12-5 combines with J gene TRBJ1-3, with D possibly matching TRBD1 (6 bases). There are 17 residues in the CDR3. CDR1 LGHNT and CDR2 FRNRAP come from the germline V gene. Trimming cost V 2 bases and J 4 bases, with 18 bases left between them. DNA of the CDR3: TGTGCTAGTGGTTTGTTCCTCCGGGGGGGGCCAGGAAACACCATATATTTT. This gives the protein CASGLFLRGGPGNTIYF.

The J gene is TRBJ2-3, the V gene TRBV5-1, with 9 bases identical to TRBD2. The CDR3 spans 15 residues. The germline CDR1 and CDR2 sequences are SGHRS and YFSETQ. V lost 1 base to trimming and J lost 3 bases; unmatched junction nucleotides: 3. The CDR3 sequence: CASSLPGLATDTQYF. CDR3 bases: TGCGCCAGCAGCTTGCCGGGACTAGCAACAGATACGCAGTATTTT.

The chain employs TRBV2 and TRBJ1-1; D unclear. Between the trimmed V and J ends, which lost 6 bases and 1 base, there was a span of 9 bases. The length of the CDR3 is 13 residues. The germline CDR1 and CDR2 sequences are SNHLY and FYNNEI. The DNA of the CDR3 is TGTGCCAGCAGGACGACGGGGAACACTGAAGCTTTCTTT. Translated, it gives CASRTTGNTEAFF.

The chain combines TRBV11-2 with TRBJ2-7; 9 bases map to TRBD2. Germline CDR1 SGHAT, CDR2 FQNNGV. V shed 5 bases and J 3 bases; nucleotides not matched to a gene: 11. This CDR3 comprises 16 residues. The CDR3 DNA sequence: TGTGCCAGCAGCCCCCGCCTAGCGGGGAGCATCTACGAGCAGTACTTC. Protein product: CASSPRLAGSIYEQYF.

The chain recombines TRBV4-1 with TRBJ2-7, with 8 bases matching TRBD2. CDR3 size: 17 residues. V gave up 1 base and J gave up 0 bases; unmatched junction bases: 8. The V gene's germline CDR1 is MGHRA and CDR2 YSYEKL. CDR3 protein: CASSQVSGLAYSYEQYV. The CDR3 region has the DNA TGCGCCAGCAGCCAAGTGTCCGGACTAGCATACTCCTACGAGCAGTACGTC.

The chain is built from TRBV2 and TRBJ2-1; 7 bases align to TRBD1. CDR3 size: 14 residues. Germline V lookup: CDR1 SNHLY, CDR2 FYNNEI. Germline trimming cut 4 bases from V and 9 bases from J; bases unmatched to any gene: 9. As DNA, the CDR3 is TGTGCCAGCAGTGGGGACAGCGGAATTGGTGAGCAGTTCTTC. Protein: CASSGDSGIGEQFF.

Here the CDR3 reads CASSVEGQTYNEQFF. The DNA of the CDR3 is TGTGCCAGCAGCGTAGAGGGACAGACCTACAATGAGCAGTTCTTC. V usage is TRBV9 and J usage is TRBJ2-1, with 7 bases matching TRBD1. With V trimmed by 0 bases and J by 2 bases, 2 bases remained unmatched. CDR1 SGDLS and CDR2 YYNGEE come from the germline V gene. This CDR3 is built from 15 residues.

The rearrangement uses TRBV6-5 and TRBJ1-2; D call uncertain. Trimming took off 6 bases at V and 4 bases at J, with 12 bases between the two ends. The CDR3 contains 13 residues. The V gene's germline CDR1 is MNHEY and CDR2 SVGAGI. The CDR3, as DNA: TGTGCCAGCAGCCCCGGGGATAGCTATGGCTACACCTTC. Its protein is CASSPGDSYGYTF.

This clone occurred once. V usage is TRBV7-8 and J usage is TRBJ2-7; maybe TRBD1 (7 bases). CDR3 size: 14 residues. V was trimmed by 5 bases and J by 1 base, leaving 12 bases between them. Germline CDR1 is SGHVS and CDR2 is FQNEAQ. The CDR3 spells CASSLTGRSYEQYV. CDR3 coding DNA: TGTGCCAGCAGCCTGACAGGGAGGTCCTACGAGCAGTACGTC.

The gene calls are TRBV11-2 and TRBJ2-6, with 12 bases lining up with TRBD2. Losses at the gene ends were 3 bases for V and 2 bases for J; bases not matched to a gene: 5. Germline V gene data show CDR1 as SGHAT and CDR2 as FQNNGV. This CDR3 spans 18 amino acids. CDR3 protein: CASSFSASGGAGANVLTF. The CDR3 DNA is TGTGCCAGCAGCTTTTCGGCTAGCGGGGGGGCTGGGGCCAACGTCCTGACTTTC.

In its sample, this clone was seen once. The chain has TRBV5-1 and TRBJ2-5; no definite D call. Trimming shortened V by 4 bases and J by 3 bases, and 7 bases separated the two germline ends. CDR1 SGHRS and CDR2 YFSETQ come from the germline V gene. There are 12 residues in the CDR3. CDR3 protein: CASSTPEETQYF. The CDR3 DNA sequence: TGCGCCAGCAGCACACCCGAAGAGACCCAGTACTTC.

The genes are TRBV5-6 and TRBJ1-2; 9 bases line up with TRBD1. The CDR3 sequence is 16 residues long. The germline V gene has CDR1 SGHDT and CDR2 YYEEEE. The V and J ends lost 5 bases and 4 bases, in that order; junction bases with no gene match: 12. The chain's CDR3 is CASSSEQGAFGYGYTF. The CDR3 nucleotides are TGTGCCAGCAGTTCCGAACAGGGGGCGTTTGGCTATGGCTACACCTTC.

The chain links TRBV24-1 to TRBJ2-7; TRBD2 matches at 9 bases. V was pared by 5 bases and J by 2 bases, with 18 bases of the junction left unmatched. CDR3 length: 19 residues. Germline assignment: CDR1 KGHDR and CDR2 SFDVKD. CDR3 sequence (DNA): TGTGCCACCAGTGGGTTGACTAGCGGACCCCTAAGCGCACCCTACGAGCAGTACGTC. Encoded protein: CATSGLTSGPLSAPYEQYV.

V is TRBV3-1 (or the pseudogene TRBV3-2) and J is TRBJ2-5, with 7 bases matching TRBD1. The germline gives CDR1 LGHDT, CDR2 YNNKEL (reference sequence). V lost 4 bases, J lost 4 bases, and 12 bases stayed unmatched. This CDR3 spans 16 amino acids. Here the CDR3 DNA reads TGTGCCAGCAGCCGAAACCCGGGACAGCCAGGAGAGACCCAGTACTTC. It yields the protein CASSRNPGQPGETQYF.

V is TRBV7-2 and J is TRBJ1-6; D is perhaps TRBD1 (5 bases). Germline-derived CDR1 and CDR2 are SGHTA and FQGNSA. CDR3 length: 15 residues. V shed 5 bases and J shed 9 bases, with 17 bases lying between them. Written as DNA, the CDR3 is TGTGCCAGCAGCCCGCAGGGACTTGGAGGTTCACCCCTCCACTTT. It specifies CASSPQGLGGSPLHF.

The chain links TRBV14 to TRBJ2-1; 8 bases map to TRBD2. V shed 2 bases, J shed 9 bases, and the junction held 12 bases outside the gene matches. Germline CDR1 reads SGHDN; CDR2 reads FVKESK. This CDR3 region has 16 residues. The CDR3, as DNA: TGTGCCAGCAGCCAACCGGGACTAGGACCTATCGGTGAGCAGTTCTTC. Residues: CASSQPGLGPIGEQFF.

The genes are TRBV27 and TRBJ2-2; weak D call: TRBD1 (7 bases). Germline V gene sequence: CDR1 MNHEY, CDR2 SMNVEV (reference sequence). V was clipped by 8 bases and J by 1 base, with 14 bases between them. This CDR3 has 15 amino acids. This CDR3 reads CASGAGQLNTGELFF. The CDR3, as DNA: TGTGCCAGCGGGGCGGGACAGTTGAACACCGGGGAGCTGTTTTTT.

The chain has TRBV5-1 and TRBJ1-2; D gene uncertain. This CDR3 spans 13 amino acids. Trimming removed 2 bases at V and 4 bases at J, with 9 bases between. Germline CDR1 reads SGHRS; CDR2 reads YFSETQ. DNA of the CDR3: TGCGCCAGCAGCTTAGGACTACGCTATGGCTACACCTTC. This encodes CASSLGLRYGYTF.

This CDR3 reads CATSDMTGGQNEQFF. In DNA form, the CDR3 reads TGTGCCACCAGTGATATGACAGGGGGCCAGAATGAGCAGTTCTTC. V and J are TRBV24-1 and TRBJ2-1, with 10 bases identical to TRBD1. CDR1 is KGHDR, CDR2 SFDVKD, per germline. Unmatched junction bases numbered 5, after V lost 3 bases and J lost 7 bases. The CDR3 consists of 15 residues.

This clone was seen just once. The chain joins TRBV4-3 to TRBJ1-4; perhaps TRBD1 as D (5 bases). This CDR3 is 15 amino acids long. The V gene's germline CDR1 is LGHNA and CDR2 YSLEER. Between the trimmed V and J ends, which lost 0 bases and 12 bases, there was a span of 17 bases. DNA of the CDR3: TGCGCCAGCAGCCAAGATTCCCTTTGGGGGGGTGAACTGTTTTTT. It translates to CASSQDSLWGGELFF.

This clone was picked up one time. V and J are TRBV19 and TRBJ2-7; TRBD1 matches 9 bases. Trimming at V came to 8 bases and at J to 2 bases, leaving 7 bases not matched to a gene. CDR3 length equals 14 residues. The V gene's germline CDR1 is LNHDA and CDR2 SQIVND (reference sequence). This CDR3 is CASAAGTGTYEQYF. CDR3 nucleotide sequence: TGTGCCAGTGCGGCCGGGACAGGGACCTACGAGCAGTACTTC. Looking up the rest from reference TRBV19 and TRBJ2-7 gives the full variable domain: DGGITQSPKYLFRKEGQNVTLSCEQNLNHDAMYWYRQDPGQGLRLIYYSQIVNDFQKGDIAEGYSVSREKKESFPLTVTSAQKNPTAFYLCASAAGTGTYEQYFGPGTRLTVT.

The chain couples TRBV29-1 to TRBJ1-1; 8 nucleotides match TRBD1. Germline V gene data show CDR1 as SQVTM and CDR2 as ANQGSEA. With V trimmed by 6 bases and J by 4 bases, 4 bases remained unmatched. This CDR3 region has 12 residues. The CDR3 protein is CSVATGATEAFF. DNA for the CDR3: TGCAGCGTCGCGACAGGGGCCACTGAAGCTTTCTTT.

J is TRBJ2-1 and V is TRBV15; 7 bases agree with TRBD2. This CDR3 region has 18 residues. The trim removed 0 bases at V and 6 bases at J, leaving 14 bases unmatched. Looked up from germline, CDR1 is LNHNV and CDR2 is YYDKDF (reference sequence). The CDR3 DNA reads as TGTGCCACCAGCAGAGATGCGGGCAGGTATGGGGAGGGCAATGAGCAGTTCTTC. Amino acid sequence: CATSRDAGRYGEGNEQFF.

The DNA for the CDR3 is TGTGCCAGCAGCCCCGGAGAGACCGGCAATGAGCAGTTCTTC. Amino acid sequence: CASSPGETGNEQFF. This chain joins TRBV11-3 and TRBJ2-1; D gene uncertain. The CDR3 is 14 amino acids. Trimming stripped 5 bases from V and 6 bases from J, with 14 bases between. CDR1 SGHNT and CDR2 YENEEA come from the germline V gene.

The chain links TRBV5-6 to TRBJ1-5; D unclear. Trimming stripped 1 base from V and 0 bases from J, with 8 bases between. The length of the CDR3 is 15 residues. From germline, CDR1 is SGHDT and CDR2 YYEEEE. CDR3 sequence reads: CASSLNGISNQPQHF. The CDR3 bases are TGTGCCAGCAGCTTGAACGGGATTAGCAATCAGCCCCAGCATTTT. Complete variable domain (other parts from reference TRBV5-6 and TRBJ1-5): DAGVTQSPTHLIKTRGQQVTLRCSPKSGHDTVSWYQQALGQGPQFIFQYYEEEERQRGNFPDRFSGHQFPNYSSELNVNALLLGDSALYLCASSLNGISNQPQHFGDGTRLSIL.